These T cell receptor beta chains were read from a single sample in a study of human T cells and chemical hapten exposure. TCRdb analysed the RACE reads with MiXCR anew, one entry per CDR3 protein. This sample yields 65,000 to 90,000 distinct CDR3 sequences, of which 12% to 15% are seen a single time; 4% to 6% belongs to the top ten. The sequences come from whole blood, collected in connection with sensitization to the hapten diphenylcyclopropenone (DPC). The source of these receptors is a woman aged 50 to 60 with alopecia areata. Some clones in this sample may be carry-over from other donors' samples. Both conserved end residues are part of each CDR3. D genes are given only for firm matches. Only part of the rows carry a size: once, few, many, or a class if the clone is expanded.

J: TRBJ2-1
V: TRBV18
size: .
D: .
DNA: TGTGCCAGCTCAGTCCGGGATTCGGACAATGAGCAGTTCTTC
CDR3: CASSVRDSDNEQFF

J: TRBJ2-1
V: TRBV10-2
size: many
D: .
DNA: TGCGCCAGCAGATATTCCAGGGTCTACAATGAGCAGTTCTTC
CDR3: CASRYSRVYNEQFF

J: TRBJ1-1
V: TRBV6-1
size: .
D: .
DNA: TGTGCCAGCAGTTCAGGGATCACTGAAGCTTTCTTT
CDR3: CASSSGITEAFF

J: TRBJ2-7
V: TRBV29-1
size: few
D: TRBD2
DNA: TGCAGCGTCGGGACTAGCGGGAGCTCCTACGAGCAGTACTTC
CDR3: CSVGTSGSSYEQYF

J: TRBJ1-3
V: TRBV27
size: few
D: .
DNA: TGTGCCAGCAGTCAACAGACAGGAAACACCATATATTTT
CDR3: CASSQQTGNTIYF

J: TRBJ2-2
V: TRBV6-2/TRBV6-3
size: .
D: .
DNA: TGTGCCAGCAGCCCCACCAGCCAAGACGGGGAGCTGTTTTTT
CDR3: CASSPTSQDGELFF

J: TRBJ1-1
V: TRBV15
size: few
D: .
DNA: TGTGCCACCAGCAGAGACAGGGGTTTTACTGAAGCTTTCTTT
CDR3: CATSRDRGFTEAFF

J: TRBJ1-1
V: TRBV27
size: few
D: TRBD1
DNA: TGTGCCAGCAGTAAGGGACAGGCGGGGGGCACTGAAGCTTTCTTT
CDR3: CASSKGQAGGTEAFF

J: TRBJ2-1
V: TRBV6-4
size: .
D: TRBD2
DNA: TGTGCCAGCAGTGACTCCCGGCTAGCGGAGAGTGGTAAAGAGCAGTTCTTC
CDR3: CASSDSRLAESGKEQFF

J: TRBJ1-1
V: TRBV5-1
size: .
D: .
DNA: TGCGCCAGCAGCTTGCGGGACCCTATGAACACTGAAGCTTTCTTT
CDR3: CASSLRDPMNTEAFF

J: TRBJ2-2
V: TRBV6-2/TRBV6-3
size: few
D: .
DNA: TGTGCCAGCAGTCTGACTACCGCGAACACCGGGGAGCTGTTTTTT
CDR3: CASSLTTANTGELFF

J: TRBJ2-7
V: TRBV7-2
size: .
D: .
DNA: TGTGCCAGCAGCTTGAAGACGGGAATGCAAGAGCAGTACTTC
CDR3: CASSLKTGMQEQYF

J: TRBJ1-5
V: TRBV4-2
size: .
D: .
DNA: TGTGCCAGCAGCCAAGATATTGTCCGGGTCAATCAGCCCCAGCATTTT
CDR3: CASSQDIVRVNQPQHF

J: TRBJ2-2
V: TRBV4-3
size: .
D: TRBD1
DNA: TGCGCCAGCAGCTCTGACAGGGCCGGCGGGGAGCTGTTTTTT
CDR3: CASSSDRAGGELFF

J: TRBJ1-2
V: TRBV15
size: once
D: .
DNA: TGTGCCACCAGCAGAGATCGGGGCAGCTTCTATGGCTACACCTTC
CDR3: CATSRDRGSFYGYTF

J: TRBJ2-3
V: TRBV3-1
size: .
D: .
DNA: TGTGCCAGCAGCCACAGGGGTTCGGGGAAATGGGATCCAGATACGCAGTATTTT
CDR3: CASSHRGSGKWDPDTQYF

J: TRBJ1-6
V: TRBV2
size: .
D: .
DNA: TGTGCCAGCAGTGTTAACGGAGGAGATTCACCCCTCCACTTT
CDR3: CASSVNGGDSPLHF

J: TRBJ2-6
V: TRBV21-1
size: many
D: .
DNA: TGTGCCAGCAGCCAAAAAGAGGGAACGGGGGCCAACGTCCTGACTTTC
CDR3: CASSQKEGTGANVLTF

J: TRBJ1-4
V: TRBV7-2
size: .
D: TRBD1
DNA: TGTGCCAGCAGCCAAGAAAAGGGGGCGTATGAAAAACTGTTTTTT
CDR3: CASSQEKGAYEKLFF

J: TRBJ1-6
V: TRBV7-9
size: few
D: TRBD1
DNA: TGTGCCAGCGGATCCTCCCGGACAGGGGGGAATTCACCCCTCCACTTT
CDR3: CASGSSRTGGNSPLHF

J: TRBJ1-5
V: TRBV18
size: few
D: TRBD1
DNA: TGTGCCAGCTCGCGGACAGGGGAGGGTGATCAGCCCCAGCATTTT
CDR3: CASSRTGEGDQPQHF

J: TRBJ2-3
V: TRBV7-2
size: .
D: .
DNA: TGTGCCAGCAGCTCCAACACAGATACGCAGTATTTT
CDR3: CASSSNTDTQYF

J: TRBJ2-5
V: TRBV11-3
size: few
D: TRBD1
DNA: TGTGCCAGCAGCACAGGGACAGGGGATCCCCCAGAGACCCAGTACTTC
CDR3: CASSTGTGDPPETQYF

J: TRBJ2-5
V: TRBV29-1
size: .
D: .
DNA: TGCAGCGCCACACCCCAAGAGACCCAGTACTTC
CDR3: CSATPQETQYF

J: TRBJ2-1
V: TRBV29-1
size: .
D: .
DNA: TGCAGCGTTGACTGGCGGGGACGCACTGAGCAGTTCTTC
CDR3: CSVDWRGRTEQFF

J: TRBJ1-2
V: TRBV9
size: .
D: .
DNA: TGTGCCAGCAGCCCCGACAGATACTATGGCTACACCTTC
CDR3: CASSPDRYYGYTF

J: TRBJ2-4
V: TRBV7-2
size: few
D: .
DNA: TGTGCCAGCAGCTTAGATAAGCGACAAGCCAAAAACATTCAGTACTTC
CDR3: CASSLDKRQAKNIQYF

J: TRBJ2-3
V: TRBV20-1
size: .
D: TRBD2
DNA: TGCAGTGCCGAAACGGCTAGCGGGAGGGCCACAGATACGCAGTATTTT
CDR3: CSAETASGRATDTQYF

J: TRBJ2-7
V: TRBV9
size: .
D: TRBD1
DNA: TGTGCCAGCAGCACCGCCCCCATGACAGGGGGAGACTACGAGCAGTACTTC
CDR3: CASSTAPMTGGDYEQYF

J: TRBJ2-1
V: TRBV4-3
size: .
D: TRBD2
DNA: TGCGCCAGCAGCCAAGATCGGATAGCGGGAGGGCCGGGGTATGAGCAGTTCTTC
CDR3: CASSQDRIAGGPGYEQFF